These T cell receptor beta chains were read from a single sample in a study of blood T cell repertoires in COVID-19. Assay: immunoSEQ multiplex PCR; the TCRdb copy retains only in-frame clones and omits some. The sample lists roughly 92,000 clones, 80% to 90% seen once, with roughly 4.5% in the top ten. Sample: peripheral blood. All receptors derive from a woman aged 80 or over with acute or convalescent COVID-19. CDR3s include the opening cysteine and the closing phenylalanine or tryptophan. The D gene is left open where the match is weak. Size values are once, few and many counts, or a class for expanded clones, and some rows have none.

>.|TRBJ2-7|TRBV19|.
CASSIAGFIYEQYF
TGTGCCAGTAGTATCGCAGGGTTTATCTACGAGCAGTACTTC
>TRBD2|TRBJ2-3|TRBV7-6|.
CASSSRTSGGESDTQYF
TGTGCCAGCAGCTCGCGGACTAGCGGGGGGGAGAGTGATACGCAGTATTTT
>TRBD2|TRBJ2-5|TRBV4-2|.
CASSLSGTSGATRETQYF
TGTGCCAGCAGCTTATCCGGGACTAGCGGGGCCACCCGGGAGACCCAGTACTTC
>.|TRBJ1-1|TRBV6-5|.
CASKYRNTEAFF
TGTGCCAGCAAATACAGAAACACTGAAGCTTTCTTT
>TRBD1|TRBJ2-7|TRBV6-5|few
CASSSGQGALGEQYF
TGTGCCAGCAGTTCCGGGCAGGGGGCATTGGGCGAGCAGTACTTC
>TRBD1|TRBJ2-1|TRBV24-1|.
CATSETGTGNEQFF
TGTGCCACCAGTGAAACCGGGACAGGAAATGAGCAGTTCTTC
>.|TRBJ1-2|TRBV9|.
CASSVAPTGNYGYTF
TGTGCCAGCAGCGTAGCCCCGACAGGTAACTATGGCTACACCTTC
>.|TRBJ1-2|TRBV5-4|.
CASSLQGNYGYTF
TGTGCCAGCAGCTTGCAGGGTAACTATGGCTACACCTTC
>.|TRBJ1-5|TRBV2|.
CASSEHGNQPQHF
TGTGCCAGCAGTGAACATGGCAATCAGCCCCAGCATTTT
>.|TRBJ1-2|TRBV19|.
CASTPRGGPLYGYTF
TGTGCCAGTACCCCGAGGGGGGGCCCCCTCTATGGCTACACCTTC
>.|TRBJ2-5|TRBV15|.
CATSRDHSQETQYF
TGTGCCACCAGCAGAGATCACAGCCAAGAGACCCAGTACTTC
>TRBD1|TRBJ1-1|TRBV27|.
CASSLGTGGVNTEAFF
TGTGCCAGCAGTCTCGGGACAGGGGGGGTGAACACTGAAGCTTTCTTT
>TRBD1|TRBJ1-2|TRBV25-1|.
CASSELGDRAKTGGYTF
TGTGCCAGCAGTGAATTGGGGGACAGGGCTAAAACGGGGGGCTACACCTTC
>.|TRBJ1-5|TRBV6-5|.
CASSSREGNQPQHF
TGTGCCAGCAGTAGCCGGGAAGGCAATCAGCCCCAGCATTTT
>.|TRBJ1-5|TRBV6-5|.
CASTWGGAGQPQHF
TGTGCCAGCACGTGGGGGGGCGCGGGTCAGCCCCAGCATTTT
>TRBD2|TRBJ2-1|TRBV19|.
CASRTSGGGYEQFF
TGTGCCAGTAGGACTAGCGGGGGGGGATATGAGCAGTTCTTC
>.|TRBJ2-7|TRBV27|.
CASSPLRVHSYEQYF
TGTGCCAGCAGTCCTCTGAGGGTACACTCCTACGAGCAGTACTTC
>TRBD2|TRBJ2-3|TRBV5-1|.
CASSLSPSGAATDTQYF
TGCGCCAGCAGCTTATCCCCTAGCGGGGCTGCCACAGATACGCAGTATTTT
>.|TRBJ1-2|TRBV13|.
CASSRELNYGYTF
TGTGCCAGCAGCCGAGAGTTGAACTATGGCTACACCTTC
>TRBD1|TRBJ1-6|TRBV2|.
CASQGQGASNSPLHF
TGTGCCAGCCAGGGACAGGGGGCAAGTAATTCACCCCTCCACTTT
>.|TRBJ1-1|TRBV7-9|.
CASTSEYSEAFF
TGTGCCAGCACCTCGGAGTACTCTGAAGCTTTCTTT
>TRBD1|TRBJ1-4|TRBV12-5|.
CASGLRPGTGGGKLFF
TGTGCTAGTGGTCTGCGCCCCGGGACAGGGGGCGGAAAACTGTTTTTT
>TRBD1|TRBJ1-5|TRBV6-5|.
CASSWTGVNQPQHF
TGTGCCAGCAGCTGGACAGGGGTCAATCAGCCCCAGCATTTT
>TRBD1|TRBJ2-7|TRBV18|.
CASSPRQGSYEQYF
TGTGCCAGCTCACCTCGACAGGGTTCCTACGAGCAGTACTTC
>TRBD1|TRBJ1-4|TRBV18|.
CASSPSGTGVRQAEKLFF
TGTGCCAGCTCACCTTCCGGGACAGGGGTCCGCCAGGCGGAAAAACTGTTTTTT
>.|TRBJ1-4|TRBV25-1|.
CASRETGPTNEKLFF
TGTGCCAGCAGAGAGACAGGTCCAACTAATGAAAAACTGTTTTTT
>TRBD1|TRBJ1-2|TRBV5-6|.
CASSAGQPNYGYTF
TGTGCCAGCAGCGCGGGACAGCCTAACTATGGCTACACCTTC
>.|TRBJ2-5|TRBV6-2/TRBV6-3|.
CASSVEETQYF
TGTGCCAGCAGCGTCGAAGAGACCCAGTACTTC
>.|TRBJ2-5|TRBV7-3|once
CASSFGNRETQYF
TGTGCCAGCAGCTTTGGTAATAGAGAGACCCAGTACTTC
>.|TRBJ2-7|TRBV5-1|.
CASSPIGGSYEQYF
TGCGCCAGCAGCCCCATCGGGGGATCCTACGAGCAGTACTTC
>TRBD1|TRBJ1-2|TRBV12-3/TRBV12-4|.
CASSLQGWSGYTF
TGTGCCAGCAGCTTACAGGGGTGGTCGGGCTACACCTTC
>.|TRBJ1-1|TRBV5-1|.
CASSQQGKGSTEAFF
TGCGCCAGCAGCCAGCAGGGGAAGGGGAGCACTGAAGCTTTCTTT
>.|TRBJ1-3|TRBV29-1|.
CSVIPTVPGNTIYF
TGCAGCGTGATACCGACAGTTCCTGGAAACACCATATATTTT
>.|TRBJ2-1|TRBV2|once
CASSEGTSSNEQFF
TGTGCCAGCAGTGAAGGTACTAGCAGCAATGAGCAGTTCTTC
>.|TRBJ2-5|TRBV11-1|once
CASSLGGRGQETQYF
TGTGCCAGCAGCTTGGGAGGCCGGGGGCAAGAGACCCAGTACTTC
>TRBD1|TRBJ1-5|TRBV7-8|.
CASSPGGRWSNQPQHF
TGTGCCAGCAGCCCAGGGGGGAGATGGAGCAATCAGCCCCAGCATTTT
>TRBD1|TRBJ1-5|TRBV18|.
CASSMSGGANQPQHF
TGTGCCAGCTCAATGTCAGGGGGCGCAAATCAGCCCCAGCATTTT
>.|TRBJ1-1|TRBV19|.
CASTEGVNTEAFF
TGTGCCAGTACGGAAGGGGTGAACACTGAAGCTTTCTTT
>TRBD1|TRBJ1-4|TRBV6-4|.
CASSDNVGQSNEKLFF
TGTGCCAGCAGTGATAATGTGGGACAGTCTAATGAAAAACTGTTTTTT
>.|TRBJ1-1|TRBV19|.
CASSIVGRYTEAFF
TGTGCCAGTAGTATAGTTGGCAGATACACTGAAGCTTTCTTT
>.|TRBJ2-1|TRBV11-3|.
CASARAPYNEQFF
TGTGCCAGCGCGAGGGCCCCGTACAATGAGCAGTTCTTC
>.|TRBJ1-3|TRBV6-5|.
CASRDSGNTIYF
TGTGCCAGCAGGGACAGCGGAAACACCATATATTTT
>.|TRBJ1-5|TRBV3-1/TRBV3-2|.
CASSFRGSEVPQHF
TGTGCCAGCAGCTTCCGAGGGTCTGAAGTGCCCCAGCATTTT
>.|TRBJ1-1|TRBV15|.
CATSRTTDKDAFF
TGTGCCACCAGCAGAACAACGGACAAGGACGCTTTCTTT
>TRBD2|TRBJ2-3|TRBV13|.
CASSSSGGTDTQYF
TGTGCCAGCAGCTCTAGCGGGGGCACAGATACGCAGTATTTT
>TRBD1|TRBJ2-7|TRBV10-3|.
CAISGDREGRQYF
TGTGCCATCAGTGGAGACAGGGAAGGGAGGCAGTACTTC
>TRBD2|TRBJ2-5|TRBV5-1|.
CASSRGLEETQYF
TGCGCCAGCAGCCGGGGACTAGAAGAGACCCAGTACTTC
>TRBD1|TRBJ2-3|TRBV5-1|.
CASSLFGQASTDTQYF
TGCGCCAGCAGCCTGTTTGGACAGGCAAGCACAGATACGCAGTATTTT
>TRBD1|TRBJ1-1|TRBV3-1/TRBV3-2|once
CASSQPGQIYTEAFF
TGTGCCAGCAGCCAACCGGGACAGATATACACTGAAGCTTTCTTT
>TRBD2|TRBJ2-1|TRBV11-2|few
CASSQLPGTSGGAFNEQFF
TGTGCCAGCAGCCAGCTTCCCGGGACTAGCGGGGGGGCCTTCAATGAGCAGTTCTTC
>.|TRBJ1-1|TRBV5-1|.
CASSREGSNTEAFF
TGCGCCAGCAGTCGAGAGGGCTCGAACACTGAAGCTTTCTTT
>TRBD1|TRBJ2-3|TRBV9|.
CASSGWGTGASDTQYF
TGTGCCAGCAGCGGTTGGGGGACAGGGGCCTCAGATACGCAGTATTTT
>TRBD2|TRBJ2-7|TRBV5-1|once
CASSPGTNGSTYEQYF
TGCGCCAGCAGCCCTGGGACTAACGGGAGTACGTACGAGCAGTACTTC